The 9 T cell receptor beta chains in this list originate from one sample, sequenced in a study of identical twins. Using its own MiXCR run on the 5' RACE reads, TCRdb lists one record per CDR3 protein. The repertoire has some 570,000 distinct CDR3 sequences, 20% to 25% of them found once; the top ten carry about 0.48%. These records were also assigned to another study, of yellow fever vaccine responses in identical twins.

Material: CD4+ T cells sorted from blood. These receptors were obtained from a young woman in good health.

This clonotype has a handful of counts. V and J are TRBV5-1 and TRBJ2-3, with 8 bases fitting TRBD2. V was pared by 1 base and J by 10 bases, with 11 bases of the junction left unmatched. The germline V gene has CDR1 SGHRS and CDR2 YFSETQ. The CDR3 has 15 amino acids. The CDR3 is CASSLSTGGTPPQYF. CDR3 DNA sequence: TGCGCCAGCAGCTTGTCCACGGGGGGGACACCACCGCAGTATTTT.

The chain uses TRBV12-3 or TRBV12-4 and TRBJ2-3; 7 bases map to TRBD2. The CDR3 is 20 amino acids. The trim removed 3 bases at V and 0 bases at J, leaving 18 bases unmatched. CDR3 in amino acids: CASSFRLAAPEGLSTDTQYF. The CDR3 coding sequence is TGTGCCAGCAGTTTTCGGCTAGCGGCGCCGGAGGGGCTAAGCACAGATACGCAGTATTTT.

The chain is built from TRBV20-1 and TRBJ1-4; possible D gene TRBD1, 6 bases. CDR3 length: 14 amino acids. V was shortened by 5 bases and J by 3 bases, with 13 bases between the two germline ends. The germline V gene encodes CDR1 DFQATT and CDR2 SNEGSKA (reference sequence). This CDR3 is CSARGGGPNEKLFF. The CDR3 DNA is TGCAGTGCTCGCGGGGGGGGCCCTAATGAAAAACTGTTTTTT.

This clonotype was counted between two and nine times. The rearrangement links TRBV5-1 to TRBJ1-1; tentatively, D is TRBD1 (6 bases). CDR3 size: 14 residues. In germline, CDR1 is SGHRS, CDR2 YFSETQ. With 3 bases removed from V and 8 bases from J, the gap between germline ends came to 17 bases. CDR3 region: CASSSSAGQFEAFF. The CDR3 DNA follows: TGCGCCAGCAGCTCGTCTGCTGGACAGTTCGAAGCTTTCTTT.

The J gene is TRBJ2-5, the V gene TRBV10-3; a possible D gene is TRBD1 (6 bases). V lost 3 bases and J lost 3, with 14 bases in between. The CDR3 extends over 15 amino acids. From germline, CDR1 is ENHRY and CDR2 SYGVKD. DNA of the CDR3: TGTGCCATCAGTGACAACAGGGTTAACAAAGAGACCCAGTACTTC. Its translation: CAISDNRVNKETQYF.

In its sample, this clonotype was seen many times. V gene TRBV12-3 or TRBV12-4 combines with J gene TRBJ2-3; 8 bases fit TRBD1. Trimming cost V 8 bases and J 4 bases; bases outside gene matches: 11. The CDR3 extends over 15 amino acids. This CDR3 reads CASLHRDRRPDTQYF. As DNA, the CDR3 is TGTGCCAGCCTACACCGGGACAGGAGACCAGATACGCAGTATTTT.

This clonotype has more than one count but fewer than ten. J is TRBJ1-5 and V is TRBV12-3 or TRBV12-4; D gene unclear. The germline V and J ends were trimmed by 1 base and 5 bases, with 15 bases remaining between them. The CDR3 contains 16 residues. CDR3 nucleotides: TGTGCCAGCAGTTTAGGGTCTGAGGGTCGCGATCAGCCCCAGCATTTT. It encodes CASSLGSEGRDQPQHF.

V is TRBV11-2 and J is TRBJ2-2; D perhaps matches TRBD2 (6 bases). Trimming removed 3 bases from V and 0 bases from J, with 11 bases in between. Germline CDR1 is SGHAT and CDR2 is FQNNGV. This CDR3 region has 16 residues. CDR3 loop: CASSLPGLANTGELFF. DNA for the CDR3: TGTGCCAGCAGCTTGCCGGGACTCGCGAACACCGGGGAGCTGTTTTTT.

This clonotype was detected many times. The rearrangement links TRBV12-3 or TRBV12-4 to TRBJ2-5, with 8 positions matching TRBD1. The CDR3 extends over 15 amino acids. V dropped 6 bases and J dropped 5; count of bases not matched to a gene: 11. The CDR3 reads CASSLPWTGRETQYF. CDR3 bases: TGTGCCAGCAGCCTACCGTGGACAGGGCGGGAGACCCAGTACTTC.